This T cell receptor beta chain was profiled in a study of blood T cells in healthy people across ages. Remarks on this clonotype: Antigen: not known.

Every donor gave ten milliliters of peripheral blood. Study observations and caveats: Possibly confounding the expanded clonotype changes was the fact that donor CMV status was unknown.

This CDR3 region has 13 residues. Germline assignment: CDR1 DFQATT and CDR2 SNEGSKA (reference sequence). The second PCR ran roughly 6 to 11 cycles with a sample-barcoded 5' primer and J-beta primers. TCRdb reprocessed the 5' RACE reads via MiXCR and lists one record per CDR3 protein. The sample holds 850,000 to 1,000,000 distinct CDR3 sequences, about 53% seen once. This sequence originates from a woman aged 55 to 70 in good health. Sequences were obtained from blood. The V gene is TRBV20-1, the J gene TRBJ2-7, with D perhaps being TRBD1 or TRBD2 (5 bases each). The closer fit of TRBJ2-5 to the DNA end suggests the J call may be wrong. CDR3: CSASAPGRPTQYF. The CDR3 region has the DNA TGCAGTGCTAGTGCTCCGGGACGGCCGACCCAGTACTTC.